The source of this T cell receptor (beta chain) is a study of regulatory T cells in long-lasting Graves disease. Background on the study: Over 5 years of antithyroid drugs with positive TSH receptor antibodies was taken to mean persistent Graves' disease.

Study-wide results and caveats: Persistent disease samples used TRBV28, TRBJ1-2 and TRBJ2-5 preferentially. More public clonotypes were shared by persistent patients (about 2,700) than by new patients (roughly 1,000).

Sample time point: persistent/refractory GD, antithyroid drugs over 5 years with positive TRAb. Making the TCR library involved RNA that had been extracted from PBMCs. Roughly 10 milliliters of peripheral blood went into EDTA tubes. Details on this clonotype: What it binds is unknown.

Building the TCR beta libraries relied on iRepertoire HTBI primers, and CDR3 regions underwent Arm-PCR. TCRdb called the multiplex PCR reads again in MiXCR, with one record for every CDR3 protein. Counted here are about 400,000 distinct CDR3 sequences, roughly 20% occurring once; the ten biggest clones make up about a fifth. Trimming took off 1 base at V and 6 bases at J, with 7 bases between the two ends. Germline CDR1 and CDR2: SNHLY and FYNNEI. The CDR3 is made up of 13 amino acids. The input for sequencing was peripheral blood mononuclear cells (PBMCs), taken when the disease was refractory, from a patient treated with antithyroid drugs. The TCR comes from a female donor with Graves disease. The chain joins TRBV2 to TRBJ2-1; D might be TRBD1 (6 bases). This CDR3 reads CASSEGGGNEQFF. CDR3 DNA: TGTGCCAGCAGTGAAGGAGGGGGCAATGAGCAGTTCTTC.